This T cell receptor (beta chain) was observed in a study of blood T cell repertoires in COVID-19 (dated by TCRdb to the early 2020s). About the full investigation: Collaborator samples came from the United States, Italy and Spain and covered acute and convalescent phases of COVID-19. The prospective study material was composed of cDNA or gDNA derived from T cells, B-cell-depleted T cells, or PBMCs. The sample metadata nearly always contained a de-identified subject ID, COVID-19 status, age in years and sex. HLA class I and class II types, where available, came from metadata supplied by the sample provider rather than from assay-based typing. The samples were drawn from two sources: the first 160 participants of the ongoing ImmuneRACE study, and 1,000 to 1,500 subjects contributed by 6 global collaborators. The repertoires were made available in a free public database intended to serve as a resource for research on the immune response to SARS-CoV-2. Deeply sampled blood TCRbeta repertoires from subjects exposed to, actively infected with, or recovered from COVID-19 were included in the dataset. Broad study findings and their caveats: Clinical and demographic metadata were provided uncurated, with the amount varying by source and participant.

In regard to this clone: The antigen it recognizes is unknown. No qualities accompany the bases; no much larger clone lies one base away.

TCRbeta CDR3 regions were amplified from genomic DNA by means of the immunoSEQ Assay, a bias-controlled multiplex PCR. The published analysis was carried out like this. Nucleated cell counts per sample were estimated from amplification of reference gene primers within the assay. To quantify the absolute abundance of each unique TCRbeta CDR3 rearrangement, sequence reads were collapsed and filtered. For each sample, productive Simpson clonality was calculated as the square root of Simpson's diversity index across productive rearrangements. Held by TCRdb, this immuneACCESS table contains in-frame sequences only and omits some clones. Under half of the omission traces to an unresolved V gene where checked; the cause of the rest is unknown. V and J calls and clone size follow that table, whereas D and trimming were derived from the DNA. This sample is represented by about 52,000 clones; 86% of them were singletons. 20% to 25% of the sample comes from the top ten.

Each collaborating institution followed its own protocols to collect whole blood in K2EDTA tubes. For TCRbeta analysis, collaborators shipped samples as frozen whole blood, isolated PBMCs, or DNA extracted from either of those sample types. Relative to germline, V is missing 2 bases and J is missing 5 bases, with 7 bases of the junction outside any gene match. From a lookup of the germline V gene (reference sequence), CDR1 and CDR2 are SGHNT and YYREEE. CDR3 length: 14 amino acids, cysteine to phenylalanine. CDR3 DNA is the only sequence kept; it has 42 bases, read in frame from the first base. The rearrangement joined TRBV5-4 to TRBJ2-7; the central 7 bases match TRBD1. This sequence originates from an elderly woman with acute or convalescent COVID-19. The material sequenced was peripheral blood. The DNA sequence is TGTGCCAGCAGCTTCGCAGGGGGTCTAGACGAGCAGTACTTC. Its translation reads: CASSFAGGLDEQYF.